This T cell receptor beta chain was captured in a study of blood T cell repertoires in COVID-19. Study information: Whether acute or convalescent, the COVID-19 samples came from the United States, Italy and Spain. T cells, B-cell-depleted T cells, or PBMCs supplied cDNA or gDNA.

Germline V gene sequence: CDR1 ENHRY, CDR2 SYGVKD. Unmatched junction bases numbered 12, after V lost 10 bases and J lost 3 bases. The CDR3 is 16 residues long. Authors' processing steps: From reference gene primer amplification, estimates of nucleated cell counts were derived. Measured with immunoSEQ multiplex PCR; TCRdb has only the in-frame clones, and not every one. The DNA was the basis for D and trimming; V, J and clone size are from that table. This table has roughly 130,000 clones, 70% to 85% appearing once. The chain couples TRBV10-3 to TRBJ1-5; TRBD1 agrees at 10 bases. This clonotype was sampled from a woman aged 45-65 years with acute or convalescent COVID-19. The sample comprised peripheral blood. The CDR3 reads CATASGQGILNQPQHF. DNA for the CDR3: TGTGCCACCGCCTCGGGACAGGGGATCCTCAATCAGCCCCAGCATTTT.